These 13 T cell receptor beta chains originate from one sample sequenced in a study of T cell changes during pregnancy in multiple sclerosis. TCRdb keeps only in-frame clones here, not all; method: immunoSEQ multiplex PCR. The sample comprises about 120,000 clones, about 93% of which are singletons, and 6.2% rests with the top ten. Sequencing was performed on peripheral blood, taken before pregnancy. These receptor sequences come from a female donor with multiple sclerosis, enrolled in a pregnancy study.

The rearrangement links TRBV5-1 to TRBJ1-1; no reliable D call. CDR3 length equals 14 residues. CDR1 is SGHRS, CDR2 YFSETQ, per germline. Trimming removed 0 bases at V and 7 bases at J, with 13 bases between. CDR3: CASSLDRGKGEAFF. The CDR3 DNA follows: TGCGCCAGCAGCTTGGATCGGGGTAAGGGTGAAGCTTTCTTT. Full variable domain (rest looked up from reference TRBV5-1 and TRBJ1-1): KAGVTQTPRYLIKTRGQQVTLSCSPISGHRSVSWYQQTPGQGLQFLFEYFSETQRNKGNFPGRFSGRQFSNSRSEMNVSTLELGDSALYLCASSLDRGKGEAFFGQGTRLTVV.

This clone came up once. This chain joins TRBV19 and TRBJ2-5; D perhaps matches TRBD1 (6 bases). The CDR3 spans 17 residues. Germline values: CDR1 LNHDA, CDR2 SQIVND (reference sequence). The ends were cut back, 4 bases at V and 4 bases at J, with 22 bases in the middle. CDR3 sequence (DNA): TGTGCCAGTAGTACAGAAATCGACAGGATCGAGCGAGAGACCCAGTACTTC. This sequence encodes CASSTEIDRIERETQYF.

The CDR3 protein is CASSAPRQGPNEKLFF. The CDR3 nucleotides are TGTGCCAGCAGCGCCCCCCGACAGGGCCCAAATGAAAAACTGTTTTTT. The chain combines TRBV9 with TRBJ1-4, with TRBD1 identical over 7 bases. The CDR3 spans 16 residues. J was trimmed by 5 bases and V by 3 bases; bases with no gene match: 10. Germline loops: CDR1 SGDLS, CDR2 YYNGEE.

The chain links TRBV5-5 to TRBJ1-3; D unresolved. Per the germline V gene, CDR1 is SGHKS and CDR2 is YYEKEE (reference sequence). Trimming took 0 bases from V and 1 from J, leaving 11 bases between them. The CDR3 runs 16 residues. The CDR3 DNA reads TGTGCCAGCAGCTTGGGGGCTTACCCGTCTGGAAACACCATATATTTT. Translated, it gives CASSLGAYPSGNTIYF. The entire variable domain, with the rest obtained from reference TRBV5-5 and TRBJ1-3, is as follows: DAGVTQSPTHLIKTRGQQVTLRCSPISGHKSVSWYQQVLGQGPQFIFQYYEKEERGRGNFPDRFSARQFPNYSSELNVNALLLGDSALYLCASSLGAYPSGNTIYFGEGSWLTVV.

This clone was seen only once. Other DNA sequences within the sample encode an identical CDR3. The chain joins TRBV6-1 to TRBJ2-7; D uncertain. This CDR3 spans 13 amino acids. CDR1 is MNHNS and CDR2 is SASEGT in the germline V gene. Trimming pared 1 base from V and 2 bases from J, leaving 6 bases between. CDR3 DNA: TGTGCCAGCAGTGAAGGTACAGCCTACGAGCAGTACTTC. It encodes CASSEGTAYEQYF.

The V and J genes are TRBV28 and TRBJ1-2; D remains unclear. The CDR3 spans 12 residues. V was clipped by 3 bases and J by 1 base, with 3 bases between them. Germline V lookup: CDR1 MDHEN, CDR2 SYDVKM. The CDR3 DNA is TGTGCCAGCAGTTTTATTAACTATGGCTACACCTTC. Translation gives CASSFINYGYTF.

V gene TRBV6-6 combines with J gene TRBJ2-4, with 7 nucleotides matching TRBD1. The CDR3 totals 15 residues. V lost 6 bases to trimming and J lost 4 bases; unmatched junction nucleotides: 9. Germline values: CDR1 MNHNY, CDR2 SVGAGI (reference sequence). CDR3 region: CASRTQGTEKNIQYF. The DNA of the CDR3 is TGTGCCAGCAGAACACAGGGGACGGAAAAAAACATTCAGTACTTC.

This CDR3 is CASSFRLAGNTDTQYF. The DNA of the CDR3 is TGCGCCAGCAGCTTTCGACTAGCGGGGAACACAGATACGCAGTATTTT. The chain is built from TRBV5-1 and TRBJ2-3; 11 positions match TRBD2. V lost 2 bases, J lost 2 bases, and 4 bases stayed unmatched. This CDR3 is built from 16 residues. CDR1 and CDR2 from the germline V gene are SGHRS and YFSETQ.

The chain carries TRBV30 and TRBJ1-4; the D is unclear. This CDR3 is built from 13 residues. CDR1 is GTSNPN and CDR2 is SVGIG in the germline V gene (reference sequence). Deletions cut 2 bases from V and 7 bases from J, with 11 bases between. The CDR3 region is CAWSSGYGEKLFF. The CDR3 DNA follows: TGTGCCTGGAGTTCGGGATACGGTGAAAAACTGTTTTTT.

This clone appeared a single time. The chain is built from TRBV6-5 and TRBJ2-3, with 12 bases matching TRBD2. Germline assignment: CDR1 MNHEY and CDR2 SVGAGI. After removal of 4 bases from V and 4 bases from J, the junction contained 6 bases not matched to a gene. The CDR3 is 16 residues long. CDR3 in DNA: TGTGCCAGCAGTTTTAGGACTAGCGGGAACCCAGATACGCAGTATTTT. This sequence encodes CASSFRTSGNPDTQYF.

The genes are TRBV19 and TRBJ2-1, with 9 bases aligning to TRBD2. This CDR3 comprises 18 residues. The J segment lost 0 bases and the V segment lost 8 bases, leaving 14 bases of the junction unmatched. Looked up from germline, CDR1 is LNHDA and CDR2 is SQIVND (reference sequence). The CDR3 region is CASSRGLASPSSYNEQFF. CDR3 DNA sequence: TGTGCCAGTTCACGAGGACTAGCGTCTCCCAGCTCCTACAATGAGCAGTTCTTC.

This clone was detected only a few times. The genes are TRBV28 and TRBJ1-1; TRBD1 might be the D (5 bases). The germline gives CDR1 MDHEN, CDR2 SYDVKM. V gave up 5 bases and J gave up 4 bases, with 14 bases separating them. CDR3 size: 14 residues. CDR3 in DNA: TGTGCCAGCAGTCCTCAGGGATGGTCCACTGAAGCTTTCTTT. Translation gives CASSPQGWSTEAFF. The whole variable domain, remainder taken from reference TRBV28 and TRBJ1-1, is DVKVTQSSRYLVKRTGEKVFLECVQDMDHENMFWYRQDPGLGLRLIYFSYDVKMKEKGDIPEGYSVSREKKERFSLILESASTNQTSMYLCASSPQGWSTEAFFGQGTRLTVV.

This rearrangement joins TRBV6-1 to TRBJ2-7, with 11 bases lining up with TRBD2. There are 17 residues in the CDR3. Germline CDR1 MNHNS, CDR2 SASEGT. The V gene end was trimmed by 3 bases and the J gene end by 0 bases; junction bases not matched to a gene: 7. The CDR3 is CASSEASGGSYSYEQYF. The CDR3 DNA reads TGTGCCAGCAGTGAGGCTAGCGGGGGGTCCTACTCCTACGAGCAGTACTTC.